This is a list of T cell receptor beta chains from one sample in a study of cytomegalovirus exposure and HLA in healthy donors. TCRdb's table, derived via immunoSEQ multiplex PCR, lists solely in-frame clones and lacks some. The sample contains 110,000 to 150,000 clones, roughly 80% of which appear only once. The sample taken for sequencing was PBMCs. These receptors were taken from a female donor in good health and CMV-seronegative. The CDR3 runs from the conserved cysteine through the conserved F or W.

v_call cdr3_aa
TRBV5-1 CASSPTTVDTEAFF
TRBV6-1 CASSESRGLWNYGYTF
TRBV29-1 CSVDLQGGTDTQYF
TRBV7-6 CASSPRQWTEAFF
TRBV7-3 CASSSGGTDTQYF
TRBV7-6 CASSSGRTGLAGEPSYEQYF
TRBV2 CASKGSGGGFQETQYF
TRBV5-1 CASSLAKLAGTYNEQFF
TRBV9 CASSPHSLNTEAFF
TRBV28 CASSLTGDYGYTF
TRBV27 CASSTSGGNSPLHF
TRBV14 CASSQAYEQYF
TRBV4-3 CASSQAGQNYGYTF
TRBV5-1 CASSLTSGGAGETQYF
TRBV9 CASSVAYPGAEHGYTF
TRBV5-1 CASSLGTSGTDYGYTF
TRBV4-1 CASSPIQGANTGELFF
TRBV6-5 CASAGGVGETQYF
TRBV7-3 CASGAGAGSYNEQFF
TRBV6-6 CASSPRDMANYGYTF
TRBV7-8 CASSRDISGNTIYF
TRBV5-1 CASTRAAGNYNEQFF
TRBV30 CAWTASFSGELFF
TRBV7-8 CASSSDRGGSEAFF
TRBV6-6 CATRGRDEKLFF
TRBV6-6 CASSRRQGNYGYTF
TRBV4-3 CASSQGTGQVGFEAFF
TRBV2 CASSQGYEQYF
TRBV6-5 CASSYAWARTGNGYTF
TRBV2 CASSEWCVGMDCEQYF
TRBV5-6 CASSLGPTSGVTDTQYF
TRBV7-9 CASSLAGGVETQYF
TRBV27 CASKNTGNTEAFF
TRBV30 CAWSHRGNQPQHF